The 30 T cell receptor beta chains below were found in one sample sequenced in a study of blood T cells in healthy people across ages. Alongside a J-beta primer mix, a sample-barcoded 5' primer served in a second PCR lasting roughly 7 to 11 cycles. MiXCR, applied by TCRdb to the 5' RACE reads, yields one record per CDR3 protein. This table has over 1,500,000 distinct CDR3 sequences, roughly two fifths appearing once. The sample comprised blood. Source of these receptors: a human donor in good health.

The chain recombines TRBV20-1 with TRBJ2-7; tentative D call: TRBD2 (6 bases). The CDR3 is made up of 17 amino acids. V lost 3 bases to trimming and J lost 0 bases, with 21 bases between them. From germline, CDR1 is DFQATT and CDR2 SNEGSKA (reference sequence). The CDR3 loop is CSARPRLGGILSYEQYF. The CDR3, as DNA: TGCAGTGCTAGGCCCCGTCTTGGAGGGATCCTCTCCTACGAGCAGTACTTC.

This chain connects TRBV7-2 to TRBJ2-3; TRBD2 agrees at 10 bases. J was trimmed by 2 bases and V by 5 bases; bases with no gene match: 7. CDR3 length equals 16 residues. The germline V gene has CDR1 SGHTA and CDR2 FQGNSA. CDR3 residues: CASSILAGAYTDTQYF. CDR3 bases: TGTGCCAGCAGCATTCTAGCGGGAGCGTACACAGATACGCAGTATTTT.

The V call is TRBV20-1, the J call TRBJ2-1, with D possibly matching TRBD2 (6 bases). The CDR3 spans 12 residues. V lost 5 bases and J lost 12, with 17 bases in between. Germline values: CDR1 DFQATT, CDR2 SNEGSKA (reference sequence). The CDR3 nucleotides read TGCAGTGCTCCCGGGCTTCCCGGGGGGCAGTTCTTC. It encodes CSAPGLPGGQFF.

The V gene is TRBV7-2, the J gene TRBJ1-1, with TRBD1 as a possible D gene (5 bases). CDR3 length: 14 residues. V lost 2 bases and J 6 bases, leaving 13 bases between the germline ends. Germline V lookup: CDR1 SGHTA, CDR2 FQGNSA. The CDR3 spells CASSLRGVGAEAFF. DNA of the CDR3: TGTGCCAGCAGCTTAAGGGGTGTGGGGGCTGAAGCTTTCTTT.

This sequence joins TRBV28 and TRBJ2-3; D could derive from TRBD1 or TRBD2 (6 bases each). Germline CDR1 is MDHEN and CDR2 is SYDVKM. The V gene lost 6 bases and the J gene lost 6 bases, with 19 bases spanning the gap. The CDR3 length is 15 residues. This CDR3 is CASSLGGRPVDTQYF. DNA for the CDR3: TGTGCCAGCAGCCTAGGGGGGCGGCCGGTGGATACGCAGTATTTT.

This clonotype was counted a few times. This chain joins TRBV5-1 and TRBJ1-1; weak D call: TRBD1 (5 bases). There are 15 residues in the CDR3. V lost 4 bases and J 4 bases, leaving 17 bases between the germline ends. Germline V lookup: CDR1 SGHRS, CDR2 YFSETQ. The CDR3 DNA reads TGCGCCAGCAGCGACCCCCAGGGTAGGGGCACTGAAGCTTTCTTT. Encoded protein: CASSDPQGRGTEAFF.

This clonotype appeared a single time. Germline is not matched at one junction end, which may reflect a read error. This chain joins TRBV12-3 or TRBV12-4 and TRBJ2-1; D uncertain. This CDR3 comprises 14 residues. CDR3 coding DNA: TGTGCCGGCAGTTTAATCAGGTATTACAATGAGCAGTTCTTC. Translating gives CAGSLIRYYNEQFF.

The chain employs TRBV6-2 or TRBV6-3 and TRBJ2-5, with D possibly matching TRBD1 (5 bases). This CDR3 is 13 amino acids long. V lost 0 bases to trimming and J lost 5 bases, with 7 bases between them. CDR1 is MNHEY and CDR2 is SVGEGT in the germline V gene. CDR3 protein: CASSYSKGETQYF. The DNA of the CDR3 is TGTGCCAGCAGTTACTCGAAGGGGGAGACCCAGTACTTC.

The CDR3 loop reads CASSETHDNEQFF. The CDR3 bases are TGTGCCAGCAGCGAAACCCACGACAATGAGCAGTTCTTC. J is TRBJ2-1 and V is TRBV7-9; D gene unclear. V lost 5 bases to trimming and J lost 5 bases, with 10 bases between them. The CDR3 has 13 amino acids. In germline, CDR1 is SEHNR, CDR2 FQNEAQ (reference sequence).

Only a few counts were recorded for this clonotype. The V call is TRBV7-2, the J call TRBJ2-5; D may match TRBD1 or TRBD2 (5 bases each). The CDR3 is made up of 14 amino acids. Trimming removed 5 bases from V and 2 bases from J, with 12 bases in between. Germline values: CDR1 SGHTA, CDR2 FQGNSA. CDR3 nucleotides: TGTGCCAGCAGCCGGGACGGCCAGCAAGAGACCCAGTACTTC. Its protein product is CASSRDGQQETQYF. The full variable domain, with the rest looked up from reference TRBV7-2 and TRBJ2-5, is GAGVSQSPSNKVTEKGKDVELRCDPISGHTALYWYRQSLGQGLEFLIYFQGNSAPDKSGLPSDRFSAERTGGSVSTLTIQRTQQEDSAVYLCASSRDGQQETQYFGPGTRLLVL.

The chain combines TRBV4-1 with TRBJ2-7; the D gene is possibly TRBD2 (6 bases). The CDR3 spans 18 residues. V lost 0 bases to trimming and J lost 1 base, with 19 bases between them. Germline CDR1 is MGHRA and CDR2 is YSYEKL. The CDR3 protein is CASSQDRGTVELSYEQYF. The CDR3 DNA is TGCGCCAGCAGCCAAGATCGCGGGACCGTCGAATTATCCTACGAGCAGTACTTC.

This chain joins TRBV5-1 and TRBJ1-2; 7 nucleotides agree with TRBD1. Germline lookup yields CDR1 SGHRS and CDR2 YFSETQ. This CDR3 spans 14 amino acids. V lost 3 bases, J lost 5 bases, and 7 bases stayed unmatched. The CDR3, as DNA: TGCGCCAGCAGCTCCTCGACAGGGAGATATGGCTACACCTTC. Protein: CASSSSTGRYGYTF.

The chain recombines TRBV10-3 with TRBJ2-4; TRBD2 matches 11 bases. The V segment lost 2 bases and the J segment 1 base; nucleotides outside the gene matches: 7. Germline CDR1 ENHRY, CDR2 SYGVKD. There are 18 residues in the CDR3. The CDR3 nucleotides are TGTGCCATCAGTGAGGCTAGCGGGGGGTTCGGGGCCAAAAACATTCAGTACTTC. Residues: CAISEASGGFGAKNIQYF.

This clonotype was observed at least ten times. The genes are TRBV14 and TRBJ2-5, with TRBD2 matching over 15 bases. The CDR3 length is 16 residues. Germline assignment: CDR1 SGHDN and CDR2 FVKESK. The ends lost 4 bases at V and 4 bases at J; junction bases unmatched: 4. The CDR3 is CASSLLGLAGGETQYF. The CDR3 DNA reads as TGTGCCAGCAGCCTGTTGGGACTAGCGGGAGGAGAGACCCAGTACTTC.

This clonotype was counted a few times. The DNA for the CDR3 is TGCGCCAGCAGCCAAGTACAGGGAATTCCCGAGCAGTACTTC. Translating it yields CASSQVQGIPEQYF. The rearrangement joins TRBV4-1 to TRBJ2-7; perhaps TRBD1 as D (6 bases). The germline CDR1 and CDR2 sequences are MGHRA and YSYEKL. The CDR3 runs 14 residues. Trimming stripped 1 base from V and 6 bases from J, with 13 bases between.

The chain recombines TRBV7-9 with TRBJ2-1; possibly TRBD2 for D (6 bases). Trimming cost V 4 bases and J 7 bases, with 14 bases left between them. The CDR3 covers 14 residues. Germline CDR1 reads SEHNR; CDR2 reads FQNEAQ (reference sequence). The CDR3: CASSSGGTSNEQFF. The CDR3 DNA follows: TGTGCCAGCAGCTCCGGTGGGACTTCAAATGAGCAGTTCTTC.

The chain joins TRBV20-1 to TRBJ2-3, with a weak D call TRBD2 (7 bases). This CDR3 has 15 amino acids. Germline CDR1 and CDR2: DFQATT and SNEGSKA (reference sequence). The V gene lost 6 bases and the J gene lost 0 bases, with 16 bases spanning the gap. CDR3 nucleotide sequence: TGCAGTGCGGAAGGGGGGGTAGCTAGCACAGATACGCAGTATTTT. It specifies CSAEGGVASTDTQYF.

V usage is TRBV30 and J usage is TRBJ1-5; a possible D gene is TRBD1 (5 bases). From germline, CDR1 is GTSNPN and CDR2 SVGIG (reference sequence). Trimming removed 5 bases from V and 5 bases from J, with 13 bases in between. The CDR3 loop spans 13 amino acids. CDR3 nucleotide sequence: TGTGCCTGGGAACAGGCTAGGGATCAGCCCCAGCATTTT. Its protein product is CAWEQARDQPQHF.

The V gene is TRBV12-3 or TRBV12-4, the J gene TRBJ2-3; no definite D call. The CDR3 has 16 residues. Trimming stripped 3 bases from V and 0 bases from J, with 13 bases between. CDR3 coding DNA: TGTGCCAGCAGTTTCATTGGAACGGCTAGCACAGATACGCAGTATTTT. This codes for CASSFIGTASTDTQYF.

The chain combines TRBV7-8 with TRBJ2-7; D remains unclear. Trimming shortened V by 5 bases and J by 0 bases, and 14 bases separated the two germline ends. This CDR3 is built from 15 residues. CDR1 and CDR2 from the germline V gene are SGHVS and FQNEAQ. The CDR3 reads CASSGIGSLSYEQYF. The CDR3 bases are TGTGCCAGCAGCGGTATTGGCTCTCTCTCCTACGAGCAGTACTTC.

The chain employs TRBV5-5 and TRBJ1-1; D ambiguous. Per the germline V gene, CDR1 is SGHKS and CDR2 is YYEKEE (reference sequence). The CDR3 is 13 residues long. V dropped 6 bases and J dropped 0 bases, with 9 bases sitting between them. The DNA of the CDR3 is TGTGCCAGCATGATCGATGTGAACACTGAAGCTTTCTTT. It translates to CASMIDVNTEAFF.

This clonotype was picked up a small number of times. This sequence joins TRBV5-1 and TRBJ2-1; the D gene is possibly TRBD2 (5 bases). The CDR3 has 16 amino acids. Trimming cost V 0 bases and J 10 bases, with 20 bases left between them. Looked up from germline, CDR1 is SGHRS and CDR2 is YFSETQ. CDR3: CASSLADAGWPQEQFF. In DNA form, the CDR3 reads TGCGCCAGCAGCTTGGCCGATGCGGGTTGGCCCCAAGAGCAGTTCTTC.

The chain combines TRBV2 with TRBJ2-5, with 11 bases fitting TRBD1. Losses at the gene ends were 4 bases for V and 5 bases for J; bases not matched to a gene: 3. The CDR3 consists of 14 residues. The V gene's germline CDR1 is SNHLY and CDR2 FYNNEI. The CDR3 reads CASSGTGGPETQYF. CDR3 DNA sequence: TGTGCCAGCAGTGGGACAGGGGGCCCGGAGACCCAGTACTTC.

This clonotype was counted only a few times. This sequence joins TRBV6-6 and TRBJ2-5; 7 bases line up with TRBD2. The length of the CDR3 is 14 residues. Germline CDR1 is MNHNY and CDR2 is SVGAGI (reference sequence). Losses at the gene ends were 7 bases for V and 5 bases for J; bases not matched to a gene: 10. The CDR3 loop is CASKSGGVKETQYF. The CDR3 bases are TGTGCCAGCAAATCGGGGGGAGTTAAGGAGACCCAGTACTTC.

This clonotype showed up just a few times. This chain joins TRBV9 and TRBJ2-3, with 9 bases matching TRBD1. Per the germline V gene, CDR1 is SGDLS and CDR2 is YYNGEE. CDR3 length: 17 amino acids. V lost 4 bases, J lost 0 bases, and 9 bases stayed unmatched. The CDR3 nucleotides are TGTGCCAGCAGCCCGCGACAGGGGGTTTGGAGCACAGATACGCAGTATTTT. It encodes CASSPRQGVWSTDTQYF.

In the case of this clonotype: One end of the junction does not line up with germline, which may come from a read error. V gene TRBV10-3 combines with J gene TRBJ2-2, with 8 positions matching TRBD1. CDR1 ENHRY and CDR2 SYGVKD come from the germline V gene. CDR3 size: 15 residues. CDR3 coding DNA: TGTGCAATCAATGACAGGGGCTTTAACACCGGGGAGCTGTTTTTT. Translated: CAINDRGFNTGELFF.

V and J are TRBV3-1 and TRBJ2-1, with TRBD2 matching 8 bases. This CDR3 comprises 15 residues. Trimming cost V 6 bases and J 6 bases; bases outside gene matches: 10. Per the germline V gene, CDR1 is LGHDT and CDR2 is YNNKEL (reference sequence). As DNA, the CDR3 is TGTGCCAGCAGGTATCTAGCGGGTGGTCGCAATGAGCAGTTCTTC. It yields the protein CASRYLAGGRNEQFF.

This clonotype was seen a few times. The chain carries TRBV20-1 and TRBJ1-2; 9 nucleotides match TRBD1. CDR1 and CDR2 (germline): DFQATT, SNEGSKA (reference sequence). The CDR3 has 13 amino acids. V dropped 2 bases and J dropped 8; count of bases not matched to a gene: 6. The DNA of the CDR3 is TGCAGTGCTAGAAGGACAGGGGCACACGGCTACACCTTC. Translating gives CSARRTGAHGYTF.

Remarks on this clonotype: A much larger clonotype is one base distant, so this may be a read error. The V call is TRBV4-3, the J call TRBJ2-1, with D possibly TRBD1 on 6 matching bases. V lost 3 bases and J lost 9, with 15 bases in between. From germline, CDR1 is LGHNA and CDR2 YSLEER. This CDR3 contains 14 residues. CDR3 in DNA: TGCGCCAGCAGCCAGGAGACAGGTGATCGTGAGCAGTTCTTC. Amino acid sequence: CASSQETGDREQFF.

This clonotype was counted a few times. This chain connects TRBV29-1 to TRBJ1-4, with D hard to call. The ends were cut back, 4 bases at V and 5 bases at J, with 20 bases in the middle. The CDR3 totals 16 residues. CDR1 and CDR2 (germline): SQVTM, ANQGSEA. The CDR3 nucleotides read TGCAGCGTTGGCCTCGGCCCCAGGCTGGGAAATGAAAAACTGTTTTTT. Translating it yields CSVGLGPRLGNEKLFF.